This T cell receptor (beta chain) was observed in a study of blood T cell repertoires in COVID-19. Turning to the study itself: Italy, Spain and the United States were the sources of the convalescent and acute COVID-19 samples.

Measured with immunoSEQ multiplex PCR; TCRdb has only the in-frame clones, and not every one. The data show 150,000 to 200,000 clones, with around 84% seen just once and 2.5% to 3.5% held by the top ten. The CDR3 spans 13 residues. Germline lookup yields CDR1 MNHEY and CDR2 SMNVEV (reference sequence). V lost 7 bases to trimming and J lost 4 bases; unmatched junction nucleotides: 3. The chain recombines TRBV27 with TRBJ1-4, with 7 bases that match TRBD1. The sample taken for sequencing was peripheral blood. This TCR came from a man aged 35-49 years with active or convalescent COVID-19. CDR3: CASNRGINEKLFF. The CDR3 DNA is TGTGCCAGCAACAGGGGAATTAATGAAAAACTGTTTTTT.